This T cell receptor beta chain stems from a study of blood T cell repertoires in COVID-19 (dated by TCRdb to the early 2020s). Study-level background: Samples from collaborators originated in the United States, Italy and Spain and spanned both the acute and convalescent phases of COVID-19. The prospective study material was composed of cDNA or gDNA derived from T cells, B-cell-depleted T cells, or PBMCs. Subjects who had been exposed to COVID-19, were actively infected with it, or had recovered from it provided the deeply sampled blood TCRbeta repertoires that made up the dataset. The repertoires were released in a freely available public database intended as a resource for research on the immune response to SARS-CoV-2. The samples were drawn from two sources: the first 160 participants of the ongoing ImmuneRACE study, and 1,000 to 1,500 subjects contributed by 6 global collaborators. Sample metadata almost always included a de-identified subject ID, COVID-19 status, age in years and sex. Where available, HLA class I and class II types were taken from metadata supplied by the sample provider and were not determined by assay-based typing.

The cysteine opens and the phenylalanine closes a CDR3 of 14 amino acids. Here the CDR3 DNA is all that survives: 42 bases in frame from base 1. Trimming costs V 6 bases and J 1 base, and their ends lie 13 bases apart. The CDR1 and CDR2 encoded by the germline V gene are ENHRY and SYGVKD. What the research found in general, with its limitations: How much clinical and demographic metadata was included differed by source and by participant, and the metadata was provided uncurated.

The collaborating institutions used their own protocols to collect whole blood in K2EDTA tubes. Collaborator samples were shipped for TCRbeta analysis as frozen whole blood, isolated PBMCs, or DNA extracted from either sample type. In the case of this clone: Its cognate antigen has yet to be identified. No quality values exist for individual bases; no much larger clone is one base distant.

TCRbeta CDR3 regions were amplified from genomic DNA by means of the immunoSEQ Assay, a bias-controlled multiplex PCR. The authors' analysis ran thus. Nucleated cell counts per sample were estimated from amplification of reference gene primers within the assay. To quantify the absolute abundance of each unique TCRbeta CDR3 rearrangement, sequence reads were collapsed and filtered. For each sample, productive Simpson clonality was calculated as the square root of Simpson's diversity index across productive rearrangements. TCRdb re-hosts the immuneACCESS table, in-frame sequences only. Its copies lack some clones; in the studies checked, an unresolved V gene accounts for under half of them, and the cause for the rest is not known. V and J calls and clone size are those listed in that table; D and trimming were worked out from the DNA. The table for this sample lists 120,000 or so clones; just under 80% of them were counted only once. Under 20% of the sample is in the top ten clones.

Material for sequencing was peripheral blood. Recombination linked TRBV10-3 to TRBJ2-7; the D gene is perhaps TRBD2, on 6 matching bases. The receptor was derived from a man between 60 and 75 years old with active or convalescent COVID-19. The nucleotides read TGTGCCATCAGCGCGCGGGACGGATCCTACGAGCAGTACTTC. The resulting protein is CAISARDGSYEQYF.